Below are 27 T cell receptor beta chains sequenced from a single sample in a study of cytomegalovirus exposure and HLA in healthy donors. This PCR relied on a set of 60 Vbeta primers and 13 Jbeta primers. The assay was immunoSEQ multiplex PCR, and TCRdb's table has in-frame clones only and misses some. The table records about 94,000 clones, more than 60% of them present only once. The sequenced sample consisted of PBMCs. The receptors were gathered from a man younger than 45 in good health and CMV-seronegative.

This clone turned up a few times. The chain has TRBV7-2 and TRBJ1-5, with TRBD1 matching over 8 bases. Trimming removed 6 bases from V and 4 bases from J; junction bases left unmatched: 5. CDR3 length: 14 amino acids. From germline, CDR1 is SGHTA and CDR2 FQGNSA. CDR3 sequence reads: CASSSTGGNQPQHF. The CDR3 DNA follows: TGTGCCAGCAGTTCTACAGGGGGTAATCAGCCCCAGCATTTT.

This chain uses TRBV5-4 with TRBJ1-2; D gene uncertain. CDR1 is SGHNT, CDR2 YYREEE, per germline (reference sequence). There are 14 residues in the CDR3. Trimming took 4 bases from V and 6 from J, leaving 16 bases between them. The CDR3 coding sequence is TGTGCCAGCAGCCAAGATCAGGAAGTGAATGGCTACACCTTC. Its translation is CASSQDQEVNGYTF.

The chain uses TRBV5-1 and TRBJ2-5; weak D call: TRBD2 (5 bases). V was pared by 5 bases and J by 5 bases, with 13 bases between. The length of the CDR3 is 13 residues. Germline loops: CDR1 SGHRS, CDR2 YFSETQ. The CDR3 DNA follows: TGCGCCAGCAGAGAGGGTTTCCGGGAGACCCAGTACTTC. Translated: CASREGFRETQYF. The complete variable domain, with remaining parts taken from reference TRBV5-1 and TRBJ2-5, reads KAGVTQTPRYLIKTRGQQVTLSCSPISGHRSVSWYQQTPGQGLQFLFEYFSETQRNKGNFPGRFSGRQFSNSRSEMNVSTLELGDSALYLCASREGFRETQYFGPGTRLLVL.

This chain joins TRBV10-1 and TRBJ2-1; no reliable D call. Trimming took off 7 bases at V and 5 bases at J, with 9 bases between the two ends. CDR3 length equals 12 residues. Germline V gene data show CDR1 as WNHNN and CDR2 as SYGVQD (reference sequence). The CDR3 loop is CASKGGDNEQFF. The CDR3 nucleotides are TGCGCCAGCAAAGGCGGAGACAATGAGCAGTTCTTC.

The chain couples TRBV11-2 to TRBJ1-4; D ambiguous. V was trimmed by 5 bases and J by 8 bases, leaving 12 bases between them. CDR1 and CDR2 from the germline V gene are SGHAT and FQNNGV. The CDR3 contains 13 residues. The CDR3 loop is CASSLGRAEKLFF. The CDR3 region has the DNA TGTGCCAGCAGCCTGGGGAGGGCCGAAAAACTGTTTTTT. Based on the CDR3 plus reference TRBV11-2 and TRBJ1-4, the full variable domain is EAGVAQSPRYKIIEKRQSVAFWCNPISGHATLYWYQQILGQGPKLLIQFQNNGVVDDSQLPKDRFSAERLKGVDSTLKIQPAKLEDSAVYLCASSLGRAEKLFFGSGTQLSVL.

The chain recombines TRBV9 with TRBJ2-1; 10 bases are shared with TRBD2. The CDR3 extends over 15 amino acids. The trim removed 0 bases at V and 9 bases at J, leaving 6 bases unmatched. The germline gives CDR1 SGDLS, CDR2 YYNGEE. The CDR3 is CASSVVPAGGPEQFF. The CDR3 nucleotides read TGTGCCAGCAGCGTAGTTCCAGCGGGGGGGCCTGAGCAGTTCTTC.

The chain is built from TRBV11-2 and TRBJ1-5; TRBD1 might be the D (6 bases). The germline V and J ends were trimmed by 3 bases and 6 bases, with 9 bases remaining between them. This CDR3 spans 13 amino acids. CDR1 and CDR2 (germline): SGHAT, FQNNGV. The chain's CDR3 is CASSFQGSQPQHF. CDR3 nucleotide sequence: TGTGCCAGCAGCTTCCAGGGGTCTCAGCCCCAGCATTTT.

Notes on this clone: One end of the junction varies from germline; a read error may be responsible. This chain uses TRBV7-9 with TRBJ1-2; D is perhaps TRBD1 (5 bases). From germline, CDR1 is SEHNR and CDR2 FQNEAQ (reference sequence). This CDR3 comprises 13 residues. CDR3 sequence reads: CSSSLGRVKGYTF. The CDR3 DNA reads TGTTCCAGCAGCTTAGGCAGGGTAAAAGGCTACACCTTC.

This chain connects TRBV5-4 to TRBJ2-7, with 8 bases aligning to TRBD1. Germline trimming cut 4 bases from V and 2 bases from J; bases unmatched to any gene: 14. This CDR3 spans 17 amino acids. The germline V gene encodes CDR1 SGHNT and CDR2 YYREEE (reference sequence). The CDR3 here is CASSPAPGQGGPYEQYF. As DNA, the CDR3 is TGTGCCAGCAGCCCCGCCCCTGGACAGGGAGGCCCCTACGAGCAGTACTTC.

The chain joins TRBV10-1 to TRBJ2-1, with 11 positions matching TRBD2. The J segment lost 5 bases and the V segment lost 8 bases, leaving 8 bases of the junction unmatched. The CDR3 is 15 amino acids. Germline CDR1 WNHNN, CDR2 SYGVQD (reference sequence). For the CDR3, the DNA is TGCGCCAGCCCAGTAGCGGGAGGGCCGGACAATGAGCAGTTCTTC. It yields the protein CASPVAGGPDNEQFF.

This chain uses TRBV27 with TRBJ2-2, with a weak D call TRBD2 (6 bases). Germline V lookup: CDR1 MNHEY, CDR2 SMNVEV (reference sequence). The CDR3 has 15 amino acids. The germline V and J ends were trimmed by 3 bases and 6 bases, with 14 bases remaining between them. CDR3 bases: TGTGCCAGCAGTTTGAGGGCGGGAACCGCCGGGGAGCTGTTTTTT. It translates to CASSLRAGTAGELFF.

This chain uses TRBV25-1 with TRBJ1-6; 7 bases map to TRBD1. V gave up 6 bases and J gave up 9 bases; unmatched junction bases: 8. The CDR3 length is 14 residues. Germline CDR1 is MGHDK and CDR2 is SYGVNS. In DNA, the CDR3 is TGTGCCAGCAGAGCAACAGGGGATTCTTCACCCCTCCACTTT. Translating gives CASRATGDSSPLHF. The complete variable domain, with remaining parts taken from reference TRBV25-1 and TRBJ1-6, reads EADIYQTPRYLVIGTGKKITLECSQTMGHDKMYWYQQDPGMELHLIHYSYGVNSTEKGDLSSESTVSRIRTEHFPLTLESARPSHTSQYLCASRATGDSSPLHFGNGTRLTVT.

The V gene is TRBV4-1, the J gene TRBJ2-5; D perhaps matches TRBD2 (6 bases). Germline V gives CDR1 MGHRA, CDR2 YSYEKL. The CDR3 totals 13 residues. Between the trimmed V and J ends, which lost 1 base and 11 bases, there was a span of 14 bases. The CDR3 DNA reads as TGCGCCAGCAGCCAAGTGCGGGGATGGGAGCAGTACTTC. Translating it yields CASSQVRGWEQYF.

The chain combines TRBV6-5 with TRBJ2-5; D remains unclear. The J call is in doubt because the DNA end fits TRBJ2-7 better. Germline values: CDR1 MNHEY, CDR2 SVGAGI. This CDR3 contains 15 residues. In nucleotides, the CDR3 is TGTGCCAGCAGTTACGACCGGAGACCCACCTACGAGCAGTACTTC. Translated: CASSYDRRPTYEQYF.

The V call is TRBV7-2, the J call TRBJ2-5; 9 bases align to TRBD1. The V gene's germline CDR1 is SGHTA and CDR2 FQGNSA. V trimming: 3 bases; J trimming: 5 bases; junction bases outside the gene matches: 7. The CDR3 is 15 amino acids. CDR3 in amino acids: CASSFQTDRGETQYF. The CDR3 nucleotides are TGTGCCAGCAGCTTTCAAACAGACAGGGGGGAGACCCAGTACTTC.

The chain has TRBV6-5 and TRBJ1-2, with D perhaps TRBD1 (5 bases). V gave up 7 bases and J gave up 4 bases, with 19 bases separating them. Germline V CDR1 and CDR2: MNHEY, SVGAGI. The CDR3 totals 15 residues. The CDR3 bases are TGTGCCAGCACCCCCACCAGGGATCGGGTCTATGGCTACACCTTC. It is translated as CASTPTRDRVYGYTF.

The chain has TRBV7-3 and TRBJ1-1, with D tentatively TRBD1 (5 bases). The CDR3 has 15 residues. Trimming removed 5 bases from V and 4 bases from J, with 17 bases in between. Germline loops: CDR1 SGHTA, CDR2 FQGTGA. CDR3 loop: CASSPDTLGLTEAFF. The CDR3 nucleotides are TGTGCCAGCAGCCCGGACACCCTAGGGCTCACTGAAGCTTTCTTT.

This clone has just one count. This chain connects TRBV9 to TRBJ2-7; maybe TRBD1 (6 bases). V was trimmed by 1 base and J by 5 bases, leaving 19 bases between them. CDR1 is SGDLS and CDR2 is YYNGEE in the germline V gene. The CDR3 sequence is 16 residues long. The CDR3 here is CASSVLGAPQEHEQYF. CDR3 in DNA: TGTGCCAGCAGCGTATTGGGGGCCCCGCAGGAACACGAGCAGTACTTC.

This chain links TRBV30 with TRBJ2-1; 7 nucleotides agree with TRBD1. Germline lookup yields CDR1 GTSNPN and CDR2 SVGIG (reference sequence). The J segment lost 12 bases and the V segment lost 5 bases, leaving 7 bases of the junction unmatched. There are 11 residues in the CDR3. The CDR3 DNA is TGTGCCTGGGCGACAGGGATCGGGCAGTTCTTC. Its protein is CAWATGIGQFF.

V usage is TRBV5-1 and J usage is TRBJ2-1, with D possibly being TRBD2 (6 bases). Trimming cost V 2 bases and J 9 bases, with 15 bases left between them. The germline V gene has CDR1 SGHRS and CDR2 YFSETQ. The CDR3 consists of 14 residues. DNA of the CDR3: TGCGCCAGCAGCTTCGGGGGTACCGTCAGTGAGCAGTTCTTC. Protein sequence: CASSFGGTVSEQFF.

J is TRBJ2-2 and V is TRBV18, with 7 bases aligning to TRBD1. The germline CDR1 and CDR2 sequences are KGHSH and LQKENI. Losses at the gene ends were 2 bases for V and 8 bases for J; bases not matched to a gene: 5. The CDR3 contains 14 residues. This CDR3 is CASSPERGPGELFF. CDR3 bases: TGTGCCAGCTCACCAGAGAGGGGGCCAGGGGAGCTGTTTTTT.

This clone came up a few times. The chain is built from TRBV2 and TRBJ1-5, with D perhaps matching TRBD1 (6 bases). Trimming shortened V by 4 bases and J by 0 bases, and 16 bases separated the two germline ends. Germline V gene data show CDR1 as SNHLY and CDR2 as FYNNEI. The CDR3 contains 17 residues. DNA of the CDR3: TGTGCCAGCAGTGTGCCCCGGGACACGAATAGCAATCAGCCCCAGCATTTT. It codes for CASSVPRDTNSNQPQHF. Full variable domain (rest looked up from reference TRBV2 and TRBJ1-5): EPEVTQTPSHQVTQMGQEVILRCVPISNHLYFYWYRQILGQKVEFLVSFYNNEISEKSEIFDDQFSVERPDGSNFTLKIRSTKLEDSAMYFCASSVPRDTNSNQPQHFGDGTRLSIL.

This chain joins TRBV4-2 and TRBJ2-5; 7 bases map to TRBD1. The germline gives CDR1 LGHNA, CDR2 YNFKEQ. The ends lost 1 base at V and 4 bases at J; junction bases unmatched: 6. The length of the CDR3 is 15 residues. CDR3 in amino acids: CASSQVMTGRETQYF. CDR3 bases: TGTGCCAGCAGCCAAGTGATGACAGGGAGAGAGACCCAGTACTTC.

The chain recombines TRBV13 with TRBJ2-5; a possible D gene is TRBD2 (7 bases). CDR3 size: 15 residues. The germline V and J ends were trimmed by 5 bases and 2 bases, with 15 bases remaining between them. Germline V gene lookup returns CDR1 PRHDT and CDR2 FYEKMQ (reference sequence). CDR3 bases: TGTGCCAGCAGCCCAGAGCGGGGACAACAAGAGACCCAGTACTTC. Encoded protein: CASSPERGQQETQYF.

This clone was counted only a few times. The rearrangement uses TRBV4-3 and TRBJ1-1; no firm D call. The V gene's germline CDR1 is LGHNA and CDR2 YSLEER. This CDR3 spans 13 amino acids. V lost 0 bases and J 11 bases, leaving 13 bases between the germline ends. The CDR3 region is CASSQDLMSGAFF. In nucleotides, the CDR3 is TGCGCCAGCAGCCAAGATCTTATGTCGGGTGCTTTCTTT.

There are a few counts of this clone. V gene TRBV5-1 combines with J gene TRBJ2-7; 8 bases are a match to TRBD2. Germline V CDR1 and CDR2: SGHRS, YFSETQ. There are 15 residues in the CDR3. Trimming at V came to 5 bases and at J to 0 bases, leaving 7 bases not matched to a gene. The CDR3 is CASRQTGGNSYEQYF. CDR3 nucleotides: TGCGCCAGCAGACAGACGGGGGGGAACTCCTACGAGCAGTACTTC.

The chain joins TRBV6-4 to TRBJ2-1, with 7 bases lining up with TRBD2. The CDR3 length is 16 residues. From germline, CDR1 is MRHNA and CDR2 SNTAGT. The junction had 11 bases not matched to a gene; V was cut back by 5 bases and J by 4 bases. Here the CDR3 reads CASSSSAGGSYNEQFF. The CDR3 DNA sequence: TGTGCCAGCAGTTCTTCAGCGGGCGGGAGTTACAATGAGCAGTTCTTC.